This T cell receptor (beta chain) was recovered during a study of blood T cell repertoires in COVID-19. From germline, CDR1 is SGHTA and CDR2 FQGTGA. Between the trimmed V and J ends, which lost 0 bases and 0 bases, there was a span of 11 bases. This CDR3 spans 16 amino acids. Method: immunoSEQ multiplex PCR; TCRdb's copy keeps in-frame clones and lacks some. This table holds about 140,000 clones, around 80% found once. This rearrangement joins TRBV7-3 to TRBJ1-2; D is undetermined. Sequences were obtained from peripheral blood. This sequence originates from a woman in her sixties or seventies with acute or convalescent COVID-19. The CDR3 loop reads CASSLTGSNSNYGYTF. DNA of the CDR3: TGTGCCAGCAGCTTAACGGGCTCTAATTCTAACTATGGCTACACCTTC.